The rows below give T cell receptor beta chains drawn from one sample of a study of OX40 agonist ivuxolimab in advanced cancers. TCRdb's copy holds only in-frame clones and misses some; the assay was immunoSEQ multiplex PCR. The table includes some 66,000 clones, 88% detected once. The sample in question was CD4+ or CD8+ T cells sorted from blood, obtained in a trial of the OX40 agonist ivuxolimab. These TCRs come from an adult with an advanced solid tumor such as melanoma, head and neck, liver or kidney cancer. The CDR3 runs from the conserved cysteine through the conserved F or W. D genes are given only for firm matches. Clone size, where shown, is once, few, many, or a class for clones that have expanded.

v_call,j_call,clone_size,d_call,cdr3_length,cdr3_aa,cdr3_nt
TRBV6-1,TRBJ2-2,.,.,12,CASIWTGGELFF,TGTGCCAGCATTTGGACCGGCGGGGAGCTGTTTTTT
TRBV5-4,TRBJ2-5,.,TRBD2,15,CASSPAGLGVETQYF,TGTGCCAGCAGCCCCGCCGGACTAGGGGTGGAGACCCAGTACTTC
TRBV11-2,TRBJ2-7,.,.,11,CASSRHYEQYF,TGTGCCAGCAGCCGACACTACGAGCAGTACTTC
TRBV5-5,TRBJ1-4,.,.,14,CASSFARGDEKLFF,TGTGCCAGCAGCTTCGCCCGGGGGGATGAAAAACTGTTTTTT
TRBV6-1,TRBJ2-1,once,.,13,CASRQTGEGEQFF,TGTGCCAGCAGACAGACAGGGGAGGGTGAGCAGTTCTTC
TRBV6-6,TRBJ1-1,.,.,14,CASSNRQVNTEAFF,TGTGCCAGCAGCAACCGACAGGTTAACACTGAAGCTTTCTTT
TRBV7-2,TRBJ2-3,.,TRBD2,17,CASSLVSAGGRGDTQYF,TGTGCCAGCAGCTTAGTATCGGCGGGGGGGCGTGGCGATACGCAGTATTTT
TRBV29-1,TRBJ2-7,.,TRBD2,13,CSVGAGSFYEQYF,TGCAGCGTTGGAGCGGGGTCCTTCTACGAGCAGTACTTC
TRBV6-1,TRBJ1-6,once,.,16,CASSDSQVATLSPLHF,TGTGCCAGCAGTGATAGTCAGGTGGCGACGCTGTCACCCCTCCACTTT
TRBV2,TRBJ1-1,.,TRBD1,14,CASSAGQGVTEAFF,TGTGCCAGCAGCGCCGGACAGGGTGTTACTGAAGCTTTCTTT
TRBV6-5,TRBJ2-5,.,.,13,CASSWMEQETQYF,TGTGCCAGCAGTTGGATGGAACAAGAGACCCAGTACTTC
TRBV2,TRBJ1-2,.,.,13,CASKFGATGGYTF,TGTGCCAGCAAGTTCGGGGCGACGGGGGGCTACACCTTC
TRBV7-8,TRBJ1-1,.,TRBD1,15,CASSVTGGGNTEAFF,TGTGCCAGCAGCGTAACAGGGGGCGGGAACACTGAAGCTTTCTTT
TRBV10-3,TRBJ2-1,.,.,15,CAISELMGSYNEQFF,TGTGCCATCAGTGAGTTAATGGGTTCCTACAATGAGCAGTTCTTC
TRBV4-1,TRBJ2-1,.,TRBD2,17,CASSLPELAGGRNEQFF,TGCGCCAGCAGTCTCCCCGAACTAGCGGGGGGGCGGAATGAGCAGTTCTTC
TRBV5-8,TRBJ2-1,.,.,11,CASRYVDEQFF,TGTGCCAGCAGATATGTCGATGAGCAGTTCTTC
TRBV10-3,TRBJ1-1,few,.,13,CAINRSPNTEAFF,TGTGCCATCAACCGGAGCCCGAACACTGAAGCTTTCTTT
TRBV11-2,TRBJ1-4,few,.,13,CASSYQGSGKLFF,TGTGCCAGCAGTTACCAGGGGTCCGGAAAACTGTTTTTT
TRBV15,TRBJ2-1,.,.,16,CATSSYAERGSNEQFF,TGTGCCACCAGCAGTTATGCGGAAAGGGGTAGCAATGAGCAGTTCTTC
TRBV15,TRBJ1-3,.,TRBD1,14,CATSPDRVGNTIYF,TGTGCCACCAGCCCGGACAGGGTTGGAAACACCATATATTTT
TRBV18,TRBJ1-4,few,.,11,CASSPGEKLFF,TGTGCCAGCTCACCCGGAGAAAAACTGTTTTTT
TRBV7-6,TRBJ1-1,.,.,13,CASSRDRNTEAFF,TGTGCCAGCAGCCGAGACAGGAACACTGAAGCTTTCTTT
TRBV6-1,TRBJ2-7,.,.,13,CASSFQTGGEQYF,TGTGCCAGCAGTTTTCAGACAGGTGGGGAGCAGTACTTC
TRBV6-1,TRBJ1-3,.,.,14,CARGGVVSGNTIYF,TGTGCCAGAGGGGGGGTGGTCTCTGGAAACACCATATATTTT
TRBV27,TRBJ2-1,once,.,16,CASSTRGLLLYNEQFF,TGTGCCAGCAGTACAAGGGGATTACTCCTATACAATGAGCAGTTCTTC
TRBV7-8,TRBJ1-1,.,.,13,CASSQVVNTEAFF,TGTGCCAGCAGCCAGGTCGTGAACACTGAAGCTTTCTTT
TRBV2,TRBJ2-7,.,.,12,CASSWQGYEQYF,TGTGCCAGCAGTTGGCAGGGGTACGAGCAGTACTTC
TRBV28,TRBJ1-6,.,.,16,CAHVSGGAPNNSPLHF,TGTGCCCATGTTTCGGGGGGGGCGCCCAATAATTCACCCCTCCACTTT
TRBV11-2,TRBJ2-2,few,.,13,CASSYRAGGELFF,TGTGCCAGCAGTTACAGGGCCGGCGGGGAGCTGTTTTTT
TRBV6-1,TRBJ2-3,.,TRBD2,15,CASSRLAGGTDTQYF,TGTGCCAGCAGTCGGCTAGCGGGGGGGACAGATACGCAGTATTTT
TRBV5-1,TRBJ1-1,.,TRBD1,14,CASSSQGANTEAFF,TGCGCCAGCAGCTCCCAGGGGGCTAACACTGAAGCTTTCTTT
TRBV5-1,TRBJ2-3,.,TRBD2,13,CASSLRGEDTQYF,TGCGCCAGCAGCTTACGGGGGGAAGATACGCAGTATTTT
TRBV19,TRBJ2-5,.,TRBD2,12,CASQAGGETQYF,TGTGCCTCCCAAGCGGGGGGAGAGACCCAGTACTTC
TRBV18,TRBJ1-2,.,.,13,CASSLHRDDGYTF,TGTGCCAGCTCACTGCACCGGGACGATGGCTACACCTTC
TRBV2,TRBJ1-1,.,.,14,CASSEHQAVTEAFF,TGTGCCAGCAGTGAACACCAAGCGGTGACTGAAGCTTTCTTT
TRBV6-1,TRBJ2-5,.,TRBD1,13,CASSRTGKETQYF,TGTGCCAGCAGTAGGACAGGGAAAGAGACCCAGTACTTC
TRBV7-2,TRBJ1-6,.,.,15,CASSLDHRENSPLHF,TGTGCCAGCAGCTTAGATCACAGGGAAAATTCACCCCTCCACTTT
TRBV18,TRBJ2-7,.,.,12,CASSPGGLGQYF,TGTGCCAGCTCCCCAGGGGGGCTGGGGCAGTACTTC
TRBV4-1,TRBJ2-2,.,.,15,CASSQDGTSTGELFF,TGCGCCAGCAGCCAAGACGGCACTTCCACCGGGGAGCTGTTTTTT
TRBV2,TRBJ1-1,.,.,15,CASSVGLPVNTEAFF,TGTGCCAGCAGTGTTGGGCTCCCAGTGAACACTGAAGCTTTCTTT
TRBV6-5,TRBJ2-7,once,.,14,CASGRNGQSEEQYF,TGTGCCAGCGGAAGAAACGGGCAGTCAGAGGAGCAGTACTTC
TRBV19,TRBJ2-3,.,.,14,CASRWVGGPDTQYF,TGTGCCAGTAGATGGGTGGGGGGCCCAGATACGCAGTATTTT
TRBV6-5,TRBJ2-1,.,TRBD2,15,CASSLAGISYNEQFF,TGTGCCAGCAGTCTAGCGGGTATATCCTACAATGAGCAGTTCTTC